The T cell receptor (beta chain) under discussion was sequenced for a study of shared clonotypes between healthy human individuals. Donors comprised healthy HIV-negative adults lacking recent acute infections or vaccinations. A split of CD4+ cells into CD45RA+ naive and CD45RA-negative memory subsets was performed. J was trimmed by 3 bases and V by 6 bases; bases with no gene match: 5. Germline V gene sequence: CDR1 WSHSY, CDR2 SAAADI. This CDR3 has 14 amino acids. Data came from immunoSEQ multiplex PCR; TCRdb stores just in-frame clones and leaves some out. The sample yields some 1.4 million clones, roughly 96% seen once.

V and J are TRBV10-2 and TRBJ1-5; 7 positions agree with TRBD1. Material: naive CD4+ T cells sorted from blood. The subset here: CD45RA+ positively selected. This TCR was recovered from a man aged 30-40 years in good health. DNA for the CDR3: TGCGCCAGCAGGGAGACAGGGCCCAATCAGCCCCAGCATTTT. As protein: CASRETGPNQPQHF.